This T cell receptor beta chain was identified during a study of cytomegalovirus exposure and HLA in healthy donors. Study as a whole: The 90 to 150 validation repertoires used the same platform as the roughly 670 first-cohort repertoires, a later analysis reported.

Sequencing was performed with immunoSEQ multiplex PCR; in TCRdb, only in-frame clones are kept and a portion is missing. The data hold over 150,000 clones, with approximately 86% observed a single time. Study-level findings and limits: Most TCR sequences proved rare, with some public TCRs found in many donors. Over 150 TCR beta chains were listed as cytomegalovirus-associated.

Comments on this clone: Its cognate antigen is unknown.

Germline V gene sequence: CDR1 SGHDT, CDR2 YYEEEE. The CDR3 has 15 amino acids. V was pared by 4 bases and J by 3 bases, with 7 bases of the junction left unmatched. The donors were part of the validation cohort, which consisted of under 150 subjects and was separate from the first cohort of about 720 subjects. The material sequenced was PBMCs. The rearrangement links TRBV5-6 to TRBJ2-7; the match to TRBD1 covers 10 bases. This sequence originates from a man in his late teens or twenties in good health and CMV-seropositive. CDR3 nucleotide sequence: TGTGCCAGCAGCACTCTGCGGACAGGGGGCTACGAGCAGTACTTC. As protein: CASSTLRTGGYEQYF.